The source of this TCR beta chain is a study of blood T cell repertoires in COVID-19. Study information: COVID-19 samples from acute and convalescent phases originated in the United States, Italy and Spain. T cells, B-cell-depleted T cells, or PBMCs supplied cDNA or gDNA.

The CDR3 contains 14 residues. V lost 3 bases and J lost 5; bases outside the gene matches: 4. The germline V gene has CDR1 SNHLY and CDR2 FYNNEI. Original methodology: Counts of nucleated cells, estimated from reference gene primer amplification, were obtained. Measured with immunoSEQ multiplex PCR; TCRdb has only the in-frame clones, and not every one. Clone size and the V and J calls come from that table; the DNA yielded D and trimming. This sample has 150,000 to 200,000 clones, with approximately 80% found just once. The rearrangement uses TRBV2 and TRBJ1-5; 7 bases are shared with TRBD1. What was sequenced was peripheral blood. The receptor was isolated from a woman aged 80 or older with acute or convalescent COVID-19. The CDR3 loop reads CASSDRDRDQPQHF. The CDR3 DNA reads as TGTGCCAGCAGTGACCGGGACAGAGATCAGCCCCAGCATTTT.